This T cell receptor beta chain came from a study of blood T cell repertoires in COVID-19. CDR3 length equals 16 residues. Germline lookup yields CDR1 KGHSH and CDR2 LQKENI. Germline trimming cut 3 bases from V and 1 base from J; bases unmatched to any gene: 0. This clone occurred once. Profiled with immunoSEQ multiplex PCR; TCRdb holds only in-frame clones, not every one. The sample records some 250,000 clones, around 89% being singletons. Everyone who took part was about 18 to 90 years old, and they came from about 25 US areas. Two negative PCRs, clearance, or symptom resolution were required of recovered Cohort 3 donors.

This chain connects TRBV18 to TRBJ2-2; 12 nucleotides agree with TRBD2. The receptor comes from a man in his forties who had recovered from COVID-19. The sequencing sample was made of PBMCs or T cells enriched from blood (not recorded which). The CDR3 reads CASSPTSGGNTGELFF. The CDR3 DNA sequence: TGTGCCAGCTCACCGACTAGCGGGGGGAACACCGGGGAGCTGTTTTTT.